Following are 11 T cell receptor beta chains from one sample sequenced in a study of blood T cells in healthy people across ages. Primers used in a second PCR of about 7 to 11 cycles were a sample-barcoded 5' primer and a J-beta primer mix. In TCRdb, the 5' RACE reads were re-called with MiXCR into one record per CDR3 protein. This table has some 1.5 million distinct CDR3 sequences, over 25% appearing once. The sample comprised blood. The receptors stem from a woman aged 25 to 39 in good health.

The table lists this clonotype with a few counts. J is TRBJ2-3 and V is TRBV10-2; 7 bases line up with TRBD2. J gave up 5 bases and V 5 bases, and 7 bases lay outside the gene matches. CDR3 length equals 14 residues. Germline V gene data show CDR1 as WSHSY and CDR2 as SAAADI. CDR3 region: CASSQRDGLDTQYF. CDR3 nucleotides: TGCGCCAGCAGTCAGCGGGACGGCCTAGATACGCAGTATTTT.

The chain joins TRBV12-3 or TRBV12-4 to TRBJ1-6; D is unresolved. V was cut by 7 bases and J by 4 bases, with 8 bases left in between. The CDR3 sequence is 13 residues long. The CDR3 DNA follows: TGTGCCAGCACTCTGGGGTATAATTCACCCCTCCACTTT. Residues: CASTLGYNSPLHF.

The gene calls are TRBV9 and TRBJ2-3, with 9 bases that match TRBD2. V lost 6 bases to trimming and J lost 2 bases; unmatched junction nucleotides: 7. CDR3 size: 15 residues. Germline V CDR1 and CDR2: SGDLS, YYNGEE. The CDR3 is CASTIAGAFTDTQYF. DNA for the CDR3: TGTGCCAGCACCATAGCGGGGGCCTTCACAGATACGCAGTATTTT.

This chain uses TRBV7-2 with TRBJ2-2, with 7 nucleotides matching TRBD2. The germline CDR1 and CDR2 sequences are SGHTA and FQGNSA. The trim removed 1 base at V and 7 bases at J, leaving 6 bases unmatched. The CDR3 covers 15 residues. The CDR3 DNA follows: TGTGCCAGCAGCTTAGTGGCGGGAGCGATCGGGGAGCTGTTTTTT. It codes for CASSLVAGAIGELFF.

As DNA, the CDR3 is TGTGCCAGCAATAGAGGAGCCGGCTCCTACGAGCAGTACTTC. This translates into CASNRGAGSYEQYF. This chain joins TRBV12-3 or TRBV12-4 and TRBJ2-7; D uncertain. The CDR3 covers 14 residues. V lost 7 bases to trimming and J lost 0 bases, with 13 bases between them.

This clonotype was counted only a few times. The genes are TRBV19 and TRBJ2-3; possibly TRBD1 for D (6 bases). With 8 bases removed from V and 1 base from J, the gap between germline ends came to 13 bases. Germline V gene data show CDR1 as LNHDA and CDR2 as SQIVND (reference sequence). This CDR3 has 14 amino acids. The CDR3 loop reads CASGRDTGTDTQYF. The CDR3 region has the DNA TGTGCCAGTGGACGGGACACGGGCACAGATACGCAGTATTTT.

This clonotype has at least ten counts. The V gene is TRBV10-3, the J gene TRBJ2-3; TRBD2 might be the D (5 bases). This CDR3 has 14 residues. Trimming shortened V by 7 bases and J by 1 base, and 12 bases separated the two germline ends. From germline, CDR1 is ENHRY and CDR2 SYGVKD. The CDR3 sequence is CAIILRTGTDTQYF. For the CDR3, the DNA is TGTGCCATCATTCTGCGGACTGGCACAGATACGCAGTATTTT.

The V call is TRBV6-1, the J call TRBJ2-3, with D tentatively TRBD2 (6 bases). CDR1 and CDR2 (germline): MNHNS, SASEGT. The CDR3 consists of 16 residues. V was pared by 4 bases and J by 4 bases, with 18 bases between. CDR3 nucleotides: TGTGCCAGCAGTGTTGCTAGCGAGGATGGATCAGATACGCAGTATTTT. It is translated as CASSVASEDGSDTQYF.

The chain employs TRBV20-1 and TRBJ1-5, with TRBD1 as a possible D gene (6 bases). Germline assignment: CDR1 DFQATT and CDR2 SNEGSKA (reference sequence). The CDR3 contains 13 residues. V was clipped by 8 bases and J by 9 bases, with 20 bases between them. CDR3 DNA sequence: TGCAGTACTCTCGGACAGAGGGGCCGGCCCCAGCATTTT. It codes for CSTLGQRGRPQHF.

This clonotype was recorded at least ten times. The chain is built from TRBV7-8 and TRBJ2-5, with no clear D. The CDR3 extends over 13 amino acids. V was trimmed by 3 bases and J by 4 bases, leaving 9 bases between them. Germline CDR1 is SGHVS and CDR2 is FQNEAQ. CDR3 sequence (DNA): TGTGCCAGCAGCTTCCTTCCCGGAGAGACCCAGTACTTC. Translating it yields CASSFLPGETQYF.

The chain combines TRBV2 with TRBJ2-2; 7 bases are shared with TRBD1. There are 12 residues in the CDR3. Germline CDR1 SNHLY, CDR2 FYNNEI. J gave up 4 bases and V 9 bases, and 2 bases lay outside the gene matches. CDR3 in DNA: TGTGCCAGACAGGGGAGCACCGGGGAGCTGTTTTTT. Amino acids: CARQGSTGELFF.